This entry describes one T cell receptor (beta chain). Its matching antigen is unknown. TCRdb's copy holds only in-frame clones and misses some; the assay was immunoSEQ multiplex PCR. The sample yields fewer than 200,000 clones, approximately 86% seen once. These data belong to a study of T cell responses to AZD1222 COVID-19 vaccine. The study, taken as a whole, reports: In a largely white British group with more females than males, clonal diversity was possibly underestimated. Per reports, nearly half of all spike-specific TCRs target regions that are unmutated in variants. Without day 14 samples, only post-peak T cell repertoires were studied.

V was clipped by 2 bases and J by 7 bases, with 18 bases between them. Looked up from germline, CDR1 is SGHTA and CDR2 is FQGNSA. The CDR3 sequence is 17 residues long. Sequencing was performed on peripheral blood, taken on day 0 of AZD1222 vaccination. This TCR was sampled from an adult in good health. V and J are TRBV7-2 and TRBJ1-6, with D perhaps TRBD1 (5 bases). The CDR3 DNA reads as TGTGCCAGCAGCTTAACCGGAGGGACGGATGGAAATTCACCCCTCCACTTT. It translates to CASSLTGGTDGNSPLHF.